The 26 T cell receptor beta chains below were found in one sample sequenced in a study of long-term antiretroviral therapy in people with HIV (dated by TCRdb to 2021 to 2024). The immunoSEQ hsTCRB v3.0 assay was used at survey level resolution to sequence the TRB variable region. Not all clones reach the TCRdb copy of this immuneACCESS table, which keeps in-frame sequences only. Checked studies attribute under half of the gap to unresolved V genes and leave the rest unexplained. The sample yields some 20,000 clones; about 89% were counted once. 8% to 11% of the sample is taken by the ten largest. The specimen comprised unsorted PBMCs, sampled 0.5 years after starting antiretroviral therapy. All receptors come from a man between 35 and 55 years old with HIV.

J is TRBJ2-2 and V is TRBV19, with 7 bases aligning to TRBD2. The germline CDR1 and CDR2 sequences are LNHDA and SQIVND (reference sequence). The CDR3 runs to 14 residues. V lost 7 bases, J lost 4 bases, and 6 bases stayed unmatched. The CDR3 sequence is CASKGGSGTGELFF. The CDR3 bases are TGTGCCAGTAAGGGCGGGAGCGGCACCGGGGAGCTGTTTTTT. The variable domain in full, completed from reference TRBV19 and TRBJ2-2, reads DGGITQSPKYLFRKEGQNVTLSCEQNLNHDAMYWYRQDPGQGLRLIYYSQIVNDFQKGDIAEGYSVSREKKESFPLTVTSAQKNPTAFYLCASKGGSGTGELFFGEGSRLTVL.

The chain uses TRBV27 and TRBJ2-7; 9 bases map to TRBD1. This CDR3 has 16 residues. Germline values: CDR1 MNHEY, CDR2 SMNVEV (reference sequence). Trimming removed 5 bases from V and 4 bases from J; junction bases left unmatched: 12. The DNA for the CDR3 is TGTGCCAGCAGTCCTAAACCGGGACAGGGTCGGTACGAGCAGTACTTC. It is translated as CASSPKPGQGRYEQYF.

This sequence joins TRBV7-9 and TRBJ1-4; no reliable D call. This CDR3 spans 17 amino acids. Germline lookup yields CDR1 SEHNR and CDR2 FQNEAQ (reference sequence). Between the trimmed V and J ends, which lost 5 bases and 4 bases, there was a span of 20 bases. CDR3 sequence (DNA): TGTGCCAGCAGCCCTACTCTCGGGCAGGAGAATAATGAAAAACTGTTTTTT. Translating it yields CASSPTLGQENNEKLFF. The full variable domain, its missing parts supplied by reference TRBV7-9 and TRBJ1-4, is DTGVSQNPRHKITKRGQNVTFRCDPISEHNRLYWYRQTLGQGPEFLTYFQNEAQLEKSRLLSDRFSAERPKGSFSTLEIQRTEQGDSAMYLCASSPTLGQENNEKLFFGSGTQLSVL.

The chain uses TRBV6-1 and TRBJ2-3; TRBD2 matches at 9 bases. In germline, CDR1 is MNHNS, CDR2 SASEGT. The V gene end was trimmed by 6 bases and the J gene end by 0 bases; junction bases not matched to a gene: 4. The CDR3 has 15 residues. CDR3 nucleotide sequence: TGTGCCAGCAGCGGGACTAGCTCTAGCACAGATACGCAGTATTTT. Translating it yields CASSGTSSSTDTQYF.

The rearrangement uses TRBV7-3 and TRBJ1-1; TRBD1 is a possible D gene (5 bases). Germline CDR1 reads SGHTA; CDR2 reads FQGTGA. The V gene lost 5 bases and the J gene lost 3 bases, with 13 bases spanning the gap. There are 14 residues in the CDR3. In nucleotides, the CDR3 is TGTGCCAGCAGCCGTGGGGCGGGGGACACTGAAGCTTTCTTT. It specifies CASSRGAGDTEAFF.

The chain has TRBV18 and TRBJ1-1; tentative D call: TRBD1 (6 bases). Trimming took off 2 bases at V and 3 bases at J, with 13 bases between the two ends. CDR1 and CDR2 (germline): KGHSH, LQKENI. The CDR3 is 15 residues long. The CDR3 sequence: CASSPRNRVDTEAFF. As DNA, the CDR3 is TGTGCCAGCTCACCAAGGAACAGGGTGGACACTGAAGCTTTCTTT.

The rearrangement links TRBV9 to TRBJ2-1; 11 nucleotides align to TRBD2. The length of the CDR3 is 18 residues. The V gene end was trimmed by 0 bases and the J gene end by 1 base; junction bases not matched to a gene: 6. Looked up from germline, CDR1 is SGDLS and CDR2 is YYNGEE. The CDR3 DNA reads as TGTGCCAGCAGCGTAGGCCTAGCGGGGGGTATTTCCTACAATGAGCAGTTCTTC. Translating gives CASSVGLAGGISYNEQFF.

V and J are TRBV12-5 and TRBJ2-1, with D unresolved. Trimming pared 5 bases from V and 7 bases from J, leaving 9 bases between. This CDR3 spans 12 amino acids. Germline V gene lookup returns CDR1 LGHNT and CDR2 FRNRAP. The CDR3: CASGGDSNEQFF. In DNA form, the CDR3 reads TGTGCTAGTGGTGGAGACTCGAATGAGCAGTTCTTC.

The V gene is TRBV19, the J gene TRBJ1-5; D remains ambiguous. The germline V gene has CDR1 LNHDA and CDR2 SQIVND (reference sequence). V was pared by 7 bases and J by 11 bases, with 15 bases between. The CDR3 has 12 amino acids. This chain's CDR3 is CASIGPTATQHF. The CDR3 DNA is TGTGCCAGTATTGGGCCTACAGCAACCCAGCATTTT.

The chain joins TRBV7-9 to TRBJ2-3; tentative D call: TRBD2 (7 bases). CDR1 and CDR2 (germline): SEHNR, FQNEAQ (reference sequence). V dropped 8 bases and J dropped 5 bases, with 20 bases sitting between them. There are 15 residues in the CDR3. Here the CDR3 reads CASRPLGGPVDTQYF. For the CDR3, the DNA is TGTGCCAGCCGCCCCTTGGGGGGGCCAGTAGATACGCAGTATTTT.

The gene calls are TRBV27 and TRBJ2-5; 9 positions agree with TRBD1. J was trimmed by 5 bases and V by 4 bases; bases with no gene match: 17. This CDR3 comprises 18 residues. Germline V gives CDR1 MNHEY, CDR2 SMNVEV (reference sequence). The CDR3 is CASSSPSSPGQGRETQYF. CDR3 nucleotide sequence: TGTGCCAGCAGTTCACCCAGCTCCCCGGGACAGGGCAGGGAGACCCAGTACTTC.

The chain recombines TRBV5-1 with TRBJ1-1, with D perhaps TRBD1 (5 bases). Trimming removed 4 bases from V and 3 bases from J, with 16 bases in between. CDR3 size: 15 residues. Germline CDR1 and CDR2: SGHRS and YFSETQ. This CDR3 reads CASSPKTGVHTEAFF. DNA of the CDR3: TGCGCCAGCAGCCCGAAAACAGGAGTTCACACTGAAGCTTTCTTT.

This clone is deemed medium-sized. CDR3 bases: TGTGCCATCAGCCAGGGATCCCCTGATAATTCACCCCTCCACTTT. Protein: CAISQGSPDNSPLHF. The chain recombines TRBV10-3 with TRBJ1-6, with D possibly TRBD1 on 5 matching bases. Germline V CDR1 and CDR2: ENHRY, SYGVKD. Trimming left V 6 bases short and J 5 bases short, with 14 bases between. This CDR3 has 15 residues.

This chain uses TRBV6-1 with TRBJ1-2; 8 nucleotides align to TRBD1. V was pared by 3 bases and J by 5 bases, with 5 bases of the junction left unmatched. The V gene's germline CDR1 is MNHNS and CDR2 SASEGT. This CDR3 region has 14 residues. CDR3 loop: CASSDQGARYGYTF. The CDR3 DNA is TGTGCCAGCAGTGACCAGGGGGCGCGGTATGGCTACACCTTC.

This CDR3 is CASSELAGGQETQYF. CDR3 DNA: TGTGCCAGCAGTGAACTAGCGGGGGGGCAAGAGACCCAGTACTTC. V usage is TRBV6-1 and J usage is TRBJ2-5, with 12 bases that match TRBD2. V lost 2 bases to trimming and J lost 2 bases; unmatched junction nucleotides: 0. Per the germline V gene, CDR1 is MNHNS and CDR2 is SASEGT. The CDR3 totals 15 residues.

V is TRBV4-1 and J is TRBJ2-2; TRBD1 matches 7 bases. Looked up from germline, CDR1 is MGHRA and CDR2 is YSYEKL. The CDR3 is 15 amino acids. The J segment lost 6 bases and the V segment lost 6 bases, leaving 10 bases of the junction unmatched. The CDR3 nucleotides read TGCGCCAGCAGTCTAAGACAGGGAGAGGCCGGGGAGCTGTTTTTT. This encodes CASSLRQGEAGELFF.

The gene calls are TRBV7-3 and TRBJ2-2, with a possible D match to TRBD2 (5 bases). CDR3 length: 14 residues. Per germline, CDR1 SGHTA and CDR2 FQGTGA. The V end was cut by 2 bases, the J end by 4 bases, with 8 bases between. The CDR3 protein is CASSLRGITGELFF. The CDR3 nucleotides read TGTGCCAGCAGCTTACGGGGAATCACCGGGGAGCTGTTTTTT.

This chain's CDR3 is CASSQDMADSVNTGELFF. The CDR3 DNA reads as TGTGCCAGCAGCCAAGATATGGCTGACTCAGTAAACACCGGGGAGCTGTTTTTT. This chain uses TRBV4-2 with TRBJ2-2, with unresolved D. The ends were cut back, 0 bases at V and 2 bases at J, with 16 bases in the middle. This CDR3 has 18 amino acids. Germline assignment: CDR1 LGHNA and CDR2 YNFKEQ.

V gene TRBV19 combines with J gene TRBJ2-2, with D perhaps given as TRBD1 or TRBD2 (5 bases each). V gave up 7 bases and J gave up 4 bases, with 19 bases separating them. The CDR3 consists of 16 residues. Germline values: CDR1 LNHDA, CDR2 SQIVND (reference sequence). The CDR3 loop reads CASTKAGTVGTGELFF. CDR3 nucleotide sequence: TGTGCCAGTACCAAGGCAGGGACGGTGGGCACCGGGGAGCTGTTTTTT.

This chain uses TRBV14 with TRBJ2-7; the D is unclear. This CDR3 has 14 amino acids. Germline CDR1 and CDR2: SGHDN and FVKESK. V lost 1 base to trimming and J lost 3 bases, with 10 bases between them. For the CDR3, the DNA is TGTGCCAGCAGCCAAGGACTTCTAAACTACGAGCAGTACTTC. Translating it yields CASSQGLLNYEQYF.

This chain joins TRBV28 and TRBJ2-2, with 13 bases fitting TRBD2. The CDR3 is made up of 18 amino acids. Germline CDR1 reads MDHEN; CDR2 reads SYDVKM. The ends lost 5 bases at V and 1 base at J; junction bases unmatched: 7. The CDR3 region has the DNA TGTGCCAGCAGTCCTTTAACTAGCGGGGGGGAGAACACCGGGGAGCTGTTTTTT. This encodes CASSPLTSGGENTGELFF.

The V gene is TRBV14, the J gene TRBJ2-2; D gene uncertain. This CDR3 comprises 16 residues. Germline-derived CDR1 and CDR2 are SGHDN and FVKESK. Trimming left V 4 bases short and J 4 bases short, with 16 bases between. CDR3 region: CASSRDLRRSTGELFF. Here the CDR3 DNA reads TGTGCCAGCAGCCGCGATTTGCGTCGTAGCACCGGGGAGCTGTTTTTT. The entire variable domain, with the rest obtained from reference TRBV14 and TRBJ2-2, is as follows: EAGVTQFPSHSVIEKGQTVTLRCDPISGHDNLYWYRRVMGKEIKFLLHFVKESKQDESGMPNNRFLAERTGGTYSTLKVQPAELEDSGVYFCASSRDLRRSTGELFFGEGSRLTVL.

This clone was recorded only once. The chain recombines TRBV27 with TRBJ1-5, with D unclear. Trimming left V 5 bases short and J 2 bases short, with 13 bases between. Germline V lookup: CDR1 MNHEY, CDR2 SMNVEV (reference sequence). This CDR3 region has 15 residues. Here the CDR3 reads CASSPFGLGNQPQHF. Here the CDR3 DNA reads TGTGCCAGCAGTCCTTTTGGTTTGGGCAATCAGCCCCAGCATTTT.

This chain links TRBV6-6 with TRBJ2-1; either TRBD1 or TRBD2 may supply D (7 bases each). Germline V gene data show CDR1 as MNHNY and CDR2 as SVGAGI (reference sequence). V was trimmed by 0 bases and J by 4 bases, leaving 13 bases between them. The CDR3 has 16 amino acids. In DNA form, the CDR3 reads TGTGCCAGCAGTTACTCGGGCAGGGGGGGTTACAATGAGCAGTTCTTC. This gives the protein CASSYSGRGGYNEQFF.

The gene calls are TRBV5-1 and TRBJ1-1; D unresolved. This CDR3 is built from 15 residues. Germline loops: CDR1 SGHRS, CDR2 YFSETQ. V dropped 2 bases and J dropped 2 bases, with 13 bases sitting between them. The CDR3 DNA follows: TGCGCCAGCAGCTTTACAGCCCCCGGAAACACTGAAGCTTTCTTT. As protein: CASSFTAPGNTEAFF.

The CDR3 region is CASSRDTESNQPQHF. DNA of the CDR3: TGTGCCAGCAGCAGGGACACGGAAAGTAATCAGCCCCAGCATTTT. The J gene is TRBJ1-5, the V gene TRBV7-9, with TRBD1 as a possible D gene (6 bases). The germline V gene encodes CDR1 SEHNR and CDR2 FQNEAQ (reference sequence). This CDR3 comprises 15 residues. Trimming pared 5 bases from V and 4 bases from J, leaving 15 bases between. Filled out from reference TRBV7-9 and TRBJ1-5, the complete variable domain reads DTGVSQNPRHKITKRGQNVTFRCDPISEHNRLYWYRQTLGQGPEFLTYFQNEAQLEKSRLLSDRFSAERPKGSFSTLEIQRTEQGDSAMYLCASSRDTESNQPQHFGDGTRLSIL.